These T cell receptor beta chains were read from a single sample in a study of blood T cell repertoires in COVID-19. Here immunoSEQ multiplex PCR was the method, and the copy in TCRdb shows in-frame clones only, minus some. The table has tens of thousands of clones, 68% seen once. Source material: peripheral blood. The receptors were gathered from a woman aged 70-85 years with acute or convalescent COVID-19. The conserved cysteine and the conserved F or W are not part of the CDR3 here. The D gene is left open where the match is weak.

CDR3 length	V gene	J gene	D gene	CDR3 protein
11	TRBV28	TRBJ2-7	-	ASSGTGSHEQY
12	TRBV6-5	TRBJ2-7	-	ASSYNQGSHEQY
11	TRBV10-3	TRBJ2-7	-	AISRGAPGEQY
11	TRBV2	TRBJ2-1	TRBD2	ASNFGAGGEQF
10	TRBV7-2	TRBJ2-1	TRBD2	ASSSRGNEQF
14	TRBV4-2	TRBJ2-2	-	ASSQEEAGTLRELF
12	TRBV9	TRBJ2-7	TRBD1	ATSRGDREYEQY
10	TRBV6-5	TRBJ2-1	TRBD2	ASSYRGGEQF
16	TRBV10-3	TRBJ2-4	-	AISERDGGYFAKNIQY
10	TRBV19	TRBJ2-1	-	ASSLSYNEQF
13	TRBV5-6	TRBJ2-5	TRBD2	ASTQGGGRGETQY
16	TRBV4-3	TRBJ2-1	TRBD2	ASSHSSVASGSMDEQF
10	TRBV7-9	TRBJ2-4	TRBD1	ASSRDRDIQY
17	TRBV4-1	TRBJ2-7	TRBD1	ASSPHRTGYAPDSYEQY
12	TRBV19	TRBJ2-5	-	ASSPGAGWETQY
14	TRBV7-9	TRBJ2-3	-	ASSLAQVLNTDTQY
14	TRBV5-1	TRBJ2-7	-	ASSLVANRGGYEQY
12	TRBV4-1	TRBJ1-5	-	ASSRDEGGEPQH
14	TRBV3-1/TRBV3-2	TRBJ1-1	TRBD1	ASSPGQGSYGTEAF
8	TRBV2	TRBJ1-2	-	ASSAGGYT
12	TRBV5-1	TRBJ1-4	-	ASSPAGRNEKLF
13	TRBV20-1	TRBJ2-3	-	SASDGAVSTDTQY
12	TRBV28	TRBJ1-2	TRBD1	ASSAWTGEFGYT
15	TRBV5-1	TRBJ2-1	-	ASSPAGRGPGEGEQF
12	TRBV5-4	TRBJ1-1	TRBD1	ASSLSPDRGVAF
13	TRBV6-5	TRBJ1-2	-	ASSYSRGANYGYT
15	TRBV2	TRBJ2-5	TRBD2	ASSEVGRSGRRETQY
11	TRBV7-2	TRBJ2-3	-	ASSLKEGDTQY
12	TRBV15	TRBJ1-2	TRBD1	ATSPGQGRYGYT
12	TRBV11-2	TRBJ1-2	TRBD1	ASSRQGASYGYT
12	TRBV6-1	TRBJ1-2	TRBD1	ASSEWDRGYGYT
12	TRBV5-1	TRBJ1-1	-	ASSSTPMTGEAF
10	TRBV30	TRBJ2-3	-	AWSVQADTQY
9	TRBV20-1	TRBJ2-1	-	SPGGRDEQF
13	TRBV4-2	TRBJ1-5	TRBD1	ASSLDRGQNQPQH
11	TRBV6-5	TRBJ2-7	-	ASRGTLINEQY
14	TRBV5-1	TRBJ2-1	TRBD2	ASSVGTSGIYNEQF
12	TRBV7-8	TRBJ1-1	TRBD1	ASSYRGWGTEAF
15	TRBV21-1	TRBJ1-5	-	ASRLRQEDYSNQPQH
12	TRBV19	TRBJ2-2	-	ASSPAGKVGELF
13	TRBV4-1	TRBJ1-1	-	ASSQDPGMNTEAF
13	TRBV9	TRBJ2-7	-	ASSLSGTSPYEQY
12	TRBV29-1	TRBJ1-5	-	SVVQGRGDQPQH
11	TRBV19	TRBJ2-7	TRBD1	ASSMLTGDEQY
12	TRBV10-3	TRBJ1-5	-	AISEDPRDQPQH